Shown below are 27 T cell receptor beta chains from a single sample sequenced in a study of control samples from healthy donors and cancer patients. Some clones are missing from TCRdb's copy, which holds only in-frame ones; the method was immunoSEQ multiplex PCR. The table lists approximately 90,000 clones, approximately 88% of them singletons, with approximately 38% in the top ten. The sample consisted of PBMCs. These receptor sequences come from a man aged 70-80 years with lung cancer.

The chain carries TRBV4-3 and TRBJ2-7; 7 bases are a match to TRBD2. The germline V gene encodes CDR1 LGHNA and CDR2 YSLEER. This CDR3 region has 17 residues. The trim removed 0 bases at V and 2 bases at J, leaving 10 bases unmatched. In DNA, the CDR3 is TGCGCCAGCAGCCAAGACGCGGACACGGCGGGGGCCTACGAGCAGTACTTC. This sequence encodes CASSQDADTAGAYEQYF.

The J gene is TRBJ1-1, the V gene TRBV6-1, with D possibly TRBD1 on 6 matching bases. Trimming cost V 2 bases and J 11 bases, with 18 bases left between them. The CDR3 has 14 residues. The germline gives CDR1 MNHNS, CDR2 SASEGT. In DNA, the CDR3 is TGTGCCAGCAGTGAAAGGGGGATACAGGGTCCCGCTTTCTTT. Translating it yields CASSERGIQGPAFF.

The V and J genes are TRBV7-9 and TRBJ1-4, with D perhaps TRBD1 (6 bases). Trimming pared 1 base from V and 0 bases from J, leaving 18 bases between. CDR3 size: 19 residues. CDR1 is SEHNR, CDR2 FQNEAQ, per germline (reference sequence). CDR3 nucleotide sequence: TGTGCCAGCAGCTTAGTTGTGTCAGGGGTCCCTGCAACTAATGAAAAACTGTTTTTT. It codes for CASSLVVSGVPATNEKLFF.

The chain uses TRBV18 and TRBJ1-5, with D possibly matching TRBD1 (5 bases). V was shortened by 3 bases and J by 1 base, with 16 bases between the two germline ends. Germline lookup yields CDR1 KGHSH and CDR2 LQKENI. The CDR3 runs to 17 residues. CDR3 coding DNA: TGTGCCAGCTCACCGACAGTACCGGCACGCAGCAATCAGCCCCAGCATTTT. Protein product: CASSPTVPARSNQPQHF.

This clone appeared once. The chain's CDR3 is CAWSVDRGLGKQYF. Here the CDR3 DNA reads TGTGCCTGGAGCGTAGACAGGGGGTTAGGCAAGCAGTACTTC. This chain joins TRBV30 and TRBJ2-7; 9 nucleotides match TRBD1. From germline, CDR1 is GTSNPN and CDR2 SVGIG (reference sequence). There are 14 residues in the CDR3. The junction had 11 bases not matched to a gene; V was cut back by 3 bases and J by 8 bases.

The V call is TRBV7-2, the J call TRBJ2-7; no reliable D call. Trimming cost V 2 bases and J 6 bases, with 5 bases left between them. Germline CDR1 SGHTA, CDR2 FQGNSA. This CDR3 comprises 11 residues. CDR3 DNA: TGTGCCAGCAGCTTATGGGCCGAGCAGTACTTC. This codes for CASSLWAEQYF.

The gene calls are TRBV7-9 and TRBJ1-1; maybe TRBD1 (5 bases). CDR3 size: 12 residues. CDR1 SEHNR and CDR2 FQNEAQ come from the germline V gene (reference sequence). V was pared by 2 bases and J by 11 bases, with 12 bases between. The DNA of the CDR3 is TGTGCCAGCAGCTTATTAGGGGAGGTCGCTTTCTTT. This translates into CASSLLGEVAFF.

The V gene is TRBV20-1, the J gene TRBJ2-5; TRBD1 is a possible D gene (6 bases). Trimming cost V 7 bases and J 5 bases, with 8 bases left between them. This CDR3 contains 10 residues. Germline CDR1 DFQATT, CDR2 SNEGSKA (reference sequence). As DNA, the CDR3 is TGCAGTGTCAGGGGCGAGACCCAGTACTTC. Protein sequence: CSVRGETQYF.

V gene TRBV28 combines with J gene TRBJ2-7; 11 bases align to TRBD1. The V and J ends lost 2 bases and 6 bases, in that order; junction bases with no gene match: 6. There are 15 residues in the CDR3. Per germline, CDR1 MDHEN and CDR2 SYDVKM. Here the CDR3 DNA reads TGTGCCAGCAGTTTACCCGGACAGGGGGCGCGCGAGCAGTACTTC. It codes for CASSLPGQGAREQYF.

V is TRBV18 and J is TRBJ1-2; 9 bases match TRBD1. Germline-derived CDR1 and CDR2 are KGHSH and LQKENI. The V and J ends lost 6 bases and 3 bases, in that order; junction bases with no gene match: 8. The CDR3 covers 15 residues. The CDR3 is CASSPTGGADYGYTF. CDR3 DNA sequence: TGTGCCAGCTCCCCAACAGGGGGCGCCGACTATGGCTACACCTTC.

By proportion, this clone is medium-sized. This chain uses TRBV6-5 with TRBJ1-2, with 11 positions matching TRBD1. The CDR3 extends over 14 amino acids. V shed 5 bases, J shed 5 bases, and the junction held 4 bases outside the gene matches. In germline, CDR1 is MNHEY, CDR2 SVGAGI. DNA for the CDR3: TGTGCCAGCAGTCGGACAGGGGGCCGGTATGGCTACACCTTC. Amino acid sequence: CASSRTGGRYGYTF.

The chain carries TRBV12-5 and TRBJ1-5; D is possibly TRBD1 (5 bases). The V end lost 5 bases, the J end lost 6 bases, and 23 bases lay between the germline ends. The CDR3 covers 17 residues. Germline V lookup: CDR1 LGHNT, CDR2 FRNRAP. Written as DNA, the CDR3 is TGTGCTAGTGGTCGACTCGGGACTCCCCAGGCAGTTCAGCCCCAGCATTTT. Translation: CASGRLGTPQAVQPQHF.

V and J are TRBV11-2 and TRBJ2-2; either TRBD1 or TRBD2 may supply D (5 bases each). In germline, CDR1 is SGHAT, CDR2 FQNNGV. V was trimmed by 7 bases and J by 4 bases, leaving 16 bases between them. This CDR3 contains 15 residues. The CDR3 coding sequence is TGTGCCAGCACCCGCTCGGGGCAGAGCACCGGGGAGCTGTTTTTT. Translated, it gives CASTRSGQSTGELFF.

This chain uses TRBV5-5 with TRBJ2-1, with TRBD2 identical over 8 bases. With 4 bases clipped from V and 4 bases from J, the junction kept 7 bases outside the gene matches. Looked up from germline, CDR1 is SGHKS and CDR2 is YYEKEE (reference sequence). The CDR3 loop spans 15 amino acids. CDR3 loop: CASSLALAGYNEQFF. DNA for the CDR3: TGTGCCAGCAGCCTGGCGTTAGCGGGATACAATGAGCAGTTCTTC.

This chain uses TRBV15 with TRBJ1-1, with D possibly TRBD1 on 6 matching bases. Trimming took off 1 base at V and 4 bases at J, with 7 bases between the two ends. The CDR3 is 13 amino acids. The V gene's germline CDR1 is LNHNV and CDR2 YYDKDF (reference sequence). This CDR3 reads CATSRVQGTEAFF. The CDR3 DNA sequence: TGTGCCACCAGCAGAGTACAGGGCACTGAAGCTTTCTTT.

V usage is TRBV28 and J usage is TRBJ2-5; 9 positions match TRBD1. Germline CDR1 is MDHEN and CDR2 is SYDVKM. The CDR3 covers 14 residues. The trim removed 5 bases at V and 5 bases at J, leaving 6 bases unmatched. In DNA, the CDR3 is TGTGCCAGCAGTCGAGGACAGGGGCGTGAGACCCAGTACTTC. This gives the protein CASSRGQGRETQYF.

V gene TRBV7-9 combines with J gene TRBJ2-1; 8 bases fit TRBD1. CDR1 is SEHNR and CDR2 is FQNEAQ in the germline V gene (reference sequence). CDR3 length: 15 residues. Trimming at V came to 3 bases and at J to 8 bases, leaving 9 bases not matched to a gene. CDR3 nucleotides: TGTGCCAGCAGCTTCAGGGGGCGGACCGGGGATGAGCAGTTCTTC. This sequence encodes CASSFRGRTGDEQFF.

The chain recombines TRBV9 with TRBJ1-2; D may be TRBD1 (6 bases). V lost 4 bases, J lost 4 bases, and 20 bases lay in between. The germline gives CDR1 SGDLS, CDR2 YYNGEE. The CDR3 loop spans 16 amino acids. CDR3 DNA sequence: TGTGCCAGCAGCCCGACCCCGGGGGGGCGCATCTATGGCTACACCTTC. As protein: CASSPTPGGRIYGYTF.

This chain links TRBV20-1 with TRBJ2-6; D tentatively fits TRBD1 or TRBD2 (5 bases each). Trimming took off 5 bases at V and 0 bases at J, with 20 bases between the two ends. Germline CDR1 DFQATT, CDR2 SNEGSKA (reference sequence). This CDR3 has 18 residues. The CDR3: CSAGGPGTASSGANVLTF. CDR3 in DNA: TGCAGTGCTGGTGGCCCCGGGACCGCCAGCTCTGGGGCCAACGTCCTGACTTTC.

V is TRBV7-3 and J is TRBJ2-7; perhaps D is TRBD1 or TRBD2 (5 bases each). Germline CDR1 SGHTA, CDR2 FQGTGA. The CDR3 has 15 residues. The germline V and J ends were trimmed by 6 bases and 5 bases, with 20 bases remaining between them. CDR3 coding DNA: TGTGCCAGCAGTTCGACACCCCAGGGACGGCACGAGCAGTACTTC. This encodes CASSSTPQGRHEQYF. Supplemented by reference TRBV7-3 and TRBJ2-7, the full variable domain reads GAGVSQTPSNKVTEKGKYVELRCDPISGHTALYWYRQSLGQGPEFLIYFQGTGAADDSGLPNDRFFAVRPEGSVSTLKIQRTERGDSAVYLCASSSTPQGRHEQYFGPGTRLTVT.

In DNA, the CDR3 is TGTGCCAGCAGCTGGGCTGGGGGGAACACTGAAGCTTTCTTT. This translates into CASSWAGGNTEAFF. J is TRBJ1-1 and V is TRBV7-9; maybe TRBD1 (5 bases). Germline V CDR1 and CDR2: SEHNR, FQNEAQ (reference sequence). The CDR3 is 14 residues long. V was pared by 4 bases and J by 1 base, with 10 bases between.

The gene calls are TRBV6-5 and TRBJ2-2; D unresolved. The CDR3 is 13 amino acids. The V end lost 2 bases, the J end lost 2 bases, and 3 bases lay between the germline ends. Germline lookup yields CDR1 MNHEY and CDR2 SVGAGI. CDR3 loop: CASSYSNTGELFF. CDR3 DNA sequence: TGTGCCAGCAGTTACAGCAACACCGGGGAGCTGTTTTTT.

CDR3 sequence reads: CASTTGGTGGDTQYF. CDR3 DNA sequence: TGTGCCAGCACAACCGGGGGGACAGGCGGAGATACGCAGTATTTT. The chain recombines TRBV2 with TRBJ2-3, with D maybe TRBD1 (8 bases). V shed 7 bases and J shed 5 bases, with 19 bases lying between them. This CDR3 is 15 amino acids long. Germline V CDR1 and CDR2: SNHLY, FYNNEI.

This sequence joins TRBV15 and TRBJ2-6; 8 nucleotides align to TRBD1. The CDR3 loop spans 19 amino acids. Germline V gives CDR1 LNHNV, CDR2 YYDKDF (reference sequence). After removal of 4 bases from V and 0 bases from J, the junction contained 11 bases not matched to a gene. The CDR3 sequence is CATSKRKGQGSSGANVLTF. The CDR3 nucleotides read TGTGCCACCAGCAAAAGGAAAGGACAGGGAAGCTCTGGGGCCAACGTCCTGACTTTC.

This clone occurred a few times. The rearrangement joins TRBV20-1 to TRBJ1-1, with D possibly TRBD1 on 6 matching bases. V lost 7 bases and J 8 bases, leaving 14 bases between the germline ends. The CDR3 sequence is 11 residues long. Germline CDR1 is DFQATT and CDR2 is SNEGSKA (reference sequence). CDR3 coding DNA: TGCAGTGGGATCGGACAGAACGAAGCTTTCTTT. This sequence encodes CSGIGQNEAFF.

The genes are TRBV6-4 and TRBJ2-7; the D is unclear. Trimming left V 10 bases short and J 1 base short, with 11 bases between. This CDR3 contains 12 residues. From germline, CDR1 is MRHNA and CDR2 SNTAGT. The CDR3 here is CATPVSSYEQYF. The CDR3 DNA follows: TGTGCCACCCCAGTCAGTTCCTACGAGCAGTACTTC.

The chain recombines TRBV12-3 or TRBV12-4 with TRBJ1-2; D gene ambiguous. The V end lost 4 bases, the J end lost 4 bases, and 10 bases lay between the germline ends. The CDR3 is made up of 13 amino acids. CDR3 protein: CASSSGLFYGYTF. CDR3 coding DNA: TGTGCCAGCAGTTCGGGGTTATTCTATGGCTACACCTTC.